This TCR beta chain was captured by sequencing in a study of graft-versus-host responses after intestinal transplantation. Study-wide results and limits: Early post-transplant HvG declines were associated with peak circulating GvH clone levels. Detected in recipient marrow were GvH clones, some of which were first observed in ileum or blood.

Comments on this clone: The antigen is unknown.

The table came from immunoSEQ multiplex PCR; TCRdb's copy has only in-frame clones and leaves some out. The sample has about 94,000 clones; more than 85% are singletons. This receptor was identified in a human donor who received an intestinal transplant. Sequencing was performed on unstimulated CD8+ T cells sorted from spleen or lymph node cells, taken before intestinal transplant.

CDR3 nucleotide sequence: TGTGCCAGCAGTGATAGTCGGGAGACCCAGTACTTC. Translation gives CASSDSRETQYF. The chain uses TRBV2 and TRBJ2-5; D remains ambiguous. Per the germline V gene, CDR1 is SNHLY and CDR2 is FYNNEI. Trimming took off 3 bases at V and 5 bases at J, with 7 bases between the two ends. The CDR3 is made up of 12 amino acids.